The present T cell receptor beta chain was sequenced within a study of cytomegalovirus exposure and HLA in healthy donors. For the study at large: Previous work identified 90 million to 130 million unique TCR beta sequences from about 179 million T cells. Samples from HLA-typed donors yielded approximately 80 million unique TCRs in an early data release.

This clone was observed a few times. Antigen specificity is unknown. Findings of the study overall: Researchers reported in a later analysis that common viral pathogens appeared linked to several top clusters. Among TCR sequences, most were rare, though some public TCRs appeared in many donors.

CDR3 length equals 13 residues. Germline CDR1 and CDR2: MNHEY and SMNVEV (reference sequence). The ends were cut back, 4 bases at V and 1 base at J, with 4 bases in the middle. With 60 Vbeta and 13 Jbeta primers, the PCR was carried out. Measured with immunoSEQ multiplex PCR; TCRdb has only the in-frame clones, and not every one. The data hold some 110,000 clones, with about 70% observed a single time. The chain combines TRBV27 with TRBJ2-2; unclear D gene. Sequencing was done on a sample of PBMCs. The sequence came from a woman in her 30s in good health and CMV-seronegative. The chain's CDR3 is CASSSQNTGELFF. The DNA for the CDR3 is TGTGCCAGCAGTTCCCAGAACACCGGGGAGCTGTTTTTT.